Given below is one TCR beta chain in context. The antigen it binds to is not known. Base qualities are not recorded, but no much larger clone differs from it by a single base. These data are taken from a study of blood T cells in healthy people across ages (dated by TCRdb to between 2015 and 2017). The study in broad terms: In model experiments, template switching captured roughly one uniquely barcoded TCR beta cDNA molecule for every two T cells. The donors were divided into four age groups: young (average roughly 15 years), middle-aged (around 41), aged (around 67) and long-lived (nearly 85). Using deep sequencing normalized with unique cDNA molecular identifiers, the study measured how TCR beta repertoire diversity changes with age. Two additional independent replicas of 1 million unique cDNA reads from the same blood draw were analyzed for two donors (one aged 18 to 30 and one aged 80 or older). Donors of different ages were randomly distributed across sequencing lanes to avoid experimental bias. The research as a whole found: Compared with the aged group, more naive CD4+ T cells, fewer expanded clones and increased TCR diversity were shown by the long-lived group, suggesting age selection. As age increased, observed TCR beta diversity per million T cells dropped in a roughly linear way, and a significant reduction was already evident by age 40. Bulk unsorted PBMC profiling prevented conclusive comparison of naive and antigen-experienced compartments. Because donor CMV infection status was unknown, age-related changes in expanded clonotypes were potentially confounded. Observed TCR beta diversity correlated strongly with the percentage of naive T cells measured by flow cytometry. Total diversity estimates from one million sequenced T cells were considered lower bounds and underestimates.

Systemically healthy Caucasian individuals from Russia, some 38 in total and aged roughly 6 to 100 years, were included as donors. Each donor gave ten milliliters of peripheral blood, collected into EDTA-treated Vacutainer tubes. Ficoll-Paque density-gradient centrifugation was used to isolate PBMCs, with at least 6 million obtained per sample. Total RNA, at least 5 micrograms per sample, was extracted from PBMCs with Trizol reagent. For every donor, an aliquot of PBMCs went through flow cytometry to measure the percentages of naive CD45RAhigh/CD27high T cells. Library generation was performed with 5' RACE. The reads were generated on an Illumina HiSeq 2500. A second PCR of 7 to 11 cycles was performed with a sample-barcoded 5' primer and a J-beta primer mix. Each TCR beta cDNA molecule received a unique molecular identifier from a template-switch 5' adaptor carrying 12 random nucleotides. Each sample yielded at least 2.5 million CDR3-containing paired-end reads. The Mint cDNA synthesis kit, primed by a TRBC-specific oligonucleotide, was used to synthesize first-strand cDNA from all RNA. Following uracil-DNA glycosylase treatment, all cDNA underwent a first 18-cycle PCR with the universal primers M1SS and BC2_uni_R. The original pipeline was this. For normalization, 1 million high-quality reads, each with a distinct molecular identifier, were randomly selected from each sample. Reads sharing molecular identifiers were discarded rather than binned into consensus sequences. MiTCR, with a Q25 quality threshold and the strictest error-elimination algorithm, was used for CDR3 identification, clonotype clustering and error correction. A nonparametric unseen species model using Euler transformation provided a lower-bound estimate of total TCR beta diversity. The public reads were run again by TCRdb, first through fastp at Q25 and then through MiXCR, and only productive beta chains were kept. A single entry per CDR3 protein holds the most common genes and DNA from its merged rows. None of the V and J calls come from the authors' own analysis; TCRdb made them. The sample has 550,000 to 600,000 distinct CDR3 sequences on record, 27% of them singletons. The ten top clones hold 15% to 20% of the sample.

V is clipped by 7 bases and J by 0 bases, and the sequence between their germline boundaries is 7 bases long. The CDR3, from cysteine to phenylalanine, totals 13 residues. Of the read, only the CDR3 DNA is kept; its 39 bases are in frame from base 1. This sequence was found in a woman aged 70-85 years in good health. The receptor chain draws on TRBV12-3 or TRBV12-4 and TRBJ2-1; the D gene lacks a confident call. What was sequenced was blood. DNA sequence: TGTGCCAGCACTATGTTCTCCTACAATGAGCAGTTCTTC. Its protein product is CASTMFSYNEQFF.